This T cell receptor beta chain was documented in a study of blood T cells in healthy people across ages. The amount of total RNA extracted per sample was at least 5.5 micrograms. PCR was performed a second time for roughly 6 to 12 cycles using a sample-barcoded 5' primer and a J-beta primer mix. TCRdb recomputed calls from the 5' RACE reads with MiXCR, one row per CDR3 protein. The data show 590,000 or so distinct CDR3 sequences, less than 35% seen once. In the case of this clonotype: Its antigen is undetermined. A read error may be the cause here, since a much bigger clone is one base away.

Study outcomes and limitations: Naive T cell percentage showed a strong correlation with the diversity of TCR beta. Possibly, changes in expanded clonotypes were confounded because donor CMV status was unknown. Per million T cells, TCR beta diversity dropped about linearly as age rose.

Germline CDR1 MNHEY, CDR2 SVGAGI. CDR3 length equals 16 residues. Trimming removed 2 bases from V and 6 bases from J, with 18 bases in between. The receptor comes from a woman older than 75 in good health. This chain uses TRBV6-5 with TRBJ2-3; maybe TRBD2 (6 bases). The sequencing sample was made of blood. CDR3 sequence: CASSYPWDSPKDTQYF. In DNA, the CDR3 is TGTGCCAGCAGTTACCCGTGGGACTCACCCAAGGATACGCAGTATTTT.